The rows below give T cell receptor beta chains drawn from one sample of a study of CD8 T cells in Susac syndrome. TCRdb re-called the immunoSEQ multiplex PCR reads through MiXCR, storing one row per CDR3 protein. Of 65,000 to 75,000 distinct CDR3 sequences listed, roughly 94% are singletons. Source material: CD8+ T cells from PBMCs. The receptors originated from a human donor in good health. CDR3s include the opening cysteine and the closing phenylalanine or tryptophan. Fields, in order: CDR3 length, J gene, V gene, D gene, CDR3 DNA, CDR3 protein. A D gene is named only where the DNA matches it firmly.

CDR3 length: 14
J gene: TRBJ2-7
V gene: TRBV24-1
D gene: TRBD1
CDR3 DNA: TGTGCCACCAGTGATTCACGACAGGGTTACGAGCAGTACTTC
CDR3 protein: CATSDSRQGYEQYF

CDR3 length: 17
J gene: TRBJ2-5
V gene: TRBV30
D gene: TRBD2
CDR3 DNA: TGTGCCTGGTCCAACCTCCTAGCTAGCGGGGGTGAAGAGACCCAGTACTTC
CDR3 protein: CAWSNLLASGGEETQYF

CDR3 length: 14
J gene: TRBJ2-7
V gene: TRBV9
D gene: .
CDR3 DNA: TGTGCCAGCAGCGTAGGACAGGCCCGCTACGAGCAGTACTTC
CDR3 protein: CASSVGQARYEQYF

CDR3 length: 17
J gene: TRBJ1-2
V gene: TRBV23-1
D gene: TRBD1
CDR3 DNA: TGCGCCAGCAGTCAATTGTATTCGACAGGGTTTGGCTATGGCTACACCTTC
CDR3 protein: CASSQLYSTGFGYGYTF

CDR3 length: 15
J gene: TRBJ2-1
V gene: TRBV4-3
D gene: TRBD1
CDR3 DNA: TGCGCCAGCAGCCAAAGGACAGGGGCCACGGATGAGCAGTTCTTC
CDR3 protein: CASSQRTGATDEQFF

CDR3 length: 13
J gene: TRBJ1-2
V gene: TRBV29-1
D gene: .
CDR3 DNA: TGCAGCGGGTACCATGGGGACAACTATGGCTACACCTTC
CDR3 protein: CSGYHGDNYGYTF

CDR3 length: 16
J gene: TRBJ2-7
V gene: TRBV7-9
D gene: .
CDR3 DNA: TGTGCCAGCAGCTTAGTAGTTTCGGACACCGCCTACGAGCAGTACTTC
CDR3 protein: CASSLVVSDTAYEQYF

CDR3 length: 15
J gene: TRBJ2-7
V gene: TRBV7-9
D gene: .
CDR3 DNA: TGTGCCAGCAGCTTAGGGCCCATCCACGACGACGAGCAGTACTTC
CDR3 protein: CASSLGPIHDDEQYF

CDR3 length: 14
J gene: TRBJ2-3
V gene: TRBV28
D gene: .
CDR3 DNA: TGTGCCAGCAGTTTCCTAAGTAGCACAGATACGCAGTATTTT
CDR3 protein: CASSFLSSTDTQYF

CDR3 length: 15
J gene: TRBJ2-7
V gene: TRBV3-1
D gene: TRBD2
CDR3 DNA: TGTGCCAGCAGTTCCAGCGGGGGGTCTTCCTACGAGCAGTACTTC
CDR3 protein: CASSSSGGSSYEQYF

CDR3 length: 12
J gene: TRBJ1-1
V gene: TRBV5-6
D gene: .
CDR3 DNA: TGTGCCAGCAGCTTGGTGGACACTGAAGCTTTCTTT
CDR3 protein: CASSLVDTEAFF

CDR3 length: 14
J gene: TRBJ2-2
V gene: TRBV12-3/TRBV12-4
D gene: .
CDR3 DNA: TGTGCCAGCAGCCCCAGGGCCCTCACCGGGGAGCTGTTTTTT
CDR3 protein: CASSPRALTGELFF

CDR3 length: 14
J gene: TRBJ1-5
V gene: TRBV19
D gene: TRBD1
CDR3 DNA: TGTGCCAGTAGAATCTCGGGGACAGATCAGCCCCAGCATTTT
CDR3 protein: CASRISGTDQPQHF

CDR3 length: 15
J gene: TRBJ2-7
V gene: TRBV6-6
D gene: .
CDR3 DNA: TGTGCCAGCAGTTCCCTCACTGGGCAACCCTACGAGCAGTACTTC
CDR3 protein: CASSSLTGQPYEQYF

CDR3 length: 14
J gene: TRBJ1-1
V gene: TRBV27
D gene: .
CDR3 DNA: TGTGCCAGCAGTTTTGCAGAAGGGTACACTGAAGCTTTCTTT
CDR3 protein: CASSFAEGYTEAFF

CDR3 length: 12
J gene: TRBJ2-2
V gene: TRBV29-1
D gene: .
CDR3 DNA: TGCAGCGTTGAAAGGGACACCGGGGAGCTGTTTTTT
CDR3 protein: CSVERDTGELFF

CDR3 length: 13
J gene: TRBJ1-5
V gene: TRBV19
D gene: .
CDR3 DNA: TGTGCCACCAGTGGGGGGGCAAGCCAGCCCCAGCATTTT
CDR3 protein: CATSGGASQPQHF